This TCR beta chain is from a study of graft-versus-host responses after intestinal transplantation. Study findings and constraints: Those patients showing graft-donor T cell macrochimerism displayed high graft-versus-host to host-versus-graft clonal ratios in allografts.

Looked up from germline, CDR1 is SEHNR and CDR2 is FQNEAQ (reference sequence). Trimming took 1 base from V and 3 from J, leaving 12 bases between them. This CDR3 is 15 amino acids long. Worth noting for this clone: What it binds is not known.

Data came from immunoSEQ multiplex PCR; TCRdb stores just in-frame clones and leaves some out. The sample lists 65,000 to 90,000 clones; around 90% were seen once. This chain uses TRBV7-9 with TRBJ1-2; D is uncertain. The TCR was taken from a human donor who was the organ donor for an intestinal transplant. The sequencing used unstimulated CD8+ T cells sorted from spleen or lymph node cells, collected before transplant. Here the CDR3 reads CASSLVGRVDYGYTF. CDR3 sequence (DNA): TGTGCCAGCAGCTTAGTCGGCAGAGTGGACTATGGCTACACCTTC.